This entry lists 26 T cell receptor beta chains sequenced from one sample in a study of blood T cell repertoires in COVID-19. Libraries were prepared by immunoSEQ multiplex PCR; TCRdb keeps only in-frame clonotypes and omits some of them. The sample contains tens of thousands of clones, about 80% of which appear only once. The sequencing input was peripheral blood. The receptors originated from a man over 45 with active or convalescent COVID-19.

The rearrangement links TRBV7-8 to TRBJ2-7; D call uncertain. Germline V gene lookup returns CDR1 SGHVS and CDR2 FQNEAQ. The CDR3 is 13 residues long. Deletions cut 4 bases from V and 4 bases from J, with 11 bases between. Here the CDR3 reads CASSSGTVYEQYF. The CDR3 DNA sequence: TGTGCCAGCAGCTCAGGCACAGTTTACGAGCAGTACTTC.

This rearrangement joins TRBV5-4 to TRBJ2-7; 7 positions agree with TRBD2. The germline V gene has CDR1 SGHNT and CDR2 YYREEE (reference sequence). V gave up 0 bases and J gave up 7 bases; unmatched junction bases: 10. This CDR3 spans 15 amino acids. CDR3 loop: CASSLGLAPAGEQYF. CDR3 coding DNA: TGTGCCAGCAGCTTGGGACTAGCACCCGCGGGAGAGCAGTACTTC.

The V call is TRBV10-1, the J call TRBJ2-1, with D possibly matching TRBD2 (7 bases). V lost 0 bases and J lost 9, with 15 bases in between. The germline V gene has CDR1 WNHNN and CDR2 SYGVQD (reference sequence). The CDR3 runs to 15 residues. CDR3 sequence: CASSESGGGAFEQFF. The CDR3 DNA is TGCGCCAGCAGTGAGTCTGGTGGGGGGGCGTTTGAGCAGTTCTTC.

This chain uses TRBV7-2 with TRBJ2-5, with D possibly matching TRBD2 (6 bases). Germline V CDR1 and CDR2: SGHTA, FQGNSA. This CDR3 has 15 amino acids. Trimming cost V 1 base and J 4 bases, with 13 bases left between them. This CDR3 reads CASSLGGAQSETQYF. The CDR3, as DNA: TGTGCCAGCAGCTTAGGCGGGGCCCAATCAGAGACCCAGTACTTC.

The V and J genes are TRBV10-3 and TRBJ2-7; tentatively, D is TRBD1 (6 bases). V shed 0 bases and J shed 5 bases, with 14 bases lying between them. CDR3 size: 15 residues. CDR1 is ENHRY and CDR2 is SYGVKD in the germline V gene. The CDR3: CAISESGTPSHEQYF. As DNA, the CDR3 is TGTGCCATCAGTGAGTCCGGGACACCGTCTCACGAGCAGTACTTC.

The V gene is TRBV10-3, the J gene TRBJ2-5; TRBD2 matches 7 bases. CDR3 length equals 13 residues. Germline trimming cut 6 bases from V and 1 base from J; bases unmatched to any gene: 2. Per germline, CDR1 ENHRY and CDR2 SYGVKD. DNA of the CDR3: TGTGCCATCAGGGCGGGGGTCCAAGAGACCCAGTACTTC. Translated, it gives CAIRAGVQETQYF.

This clone appeared once. The chain combines TRBV19 with TRBJ1-1, with D possibly matching TRBD1 (6 bases). Between the trimmed V and J ends, which lost 8 bases and 4 bases, there was a span of 8 bases. From germline, CDR1 is LNHDA and CDR2 SQIVND (reference sequence). CDR3 length: 11 amino acids. CDR3: CASRDITEAFF. The DNA of the CDR3 is TGTGCCAGTCGGGACATCACTGAAGCTTTCTTT.

This chain links TRBV3-1 (or the pseudogene TRBV3-2) with TRBJ1-2; D not resolved. The CDR3 runs 13 residues. With 8 bases removed from V and 2 bases from J, the gap between germline ends came to 12 bases. Germline V gives CDR1 LGHDT, CDR2 YNNKEL (reference sequence). CDR3 amino acids: CASAAEANYGYTF. CDR3 DNA sequence: TGTGCCAGCGCCGCCGAGGCGAACTATGGCTACACCTTC.

The V and J genes are TRBV14 and TRBJ1-3; 9 bases are shared with TRBD1. The V segment lost 0 bases and the J segment 6 bases; nucleotides outside the gene matches: 6. Germline CDR1 is SGHDN and CDR2 is FVKESK. CDR3 length: 16 amino acids. CDR3 protein: CASSQDVGQGINTIYF. The CDR3 coding sequence is TGTGCCAGCAGCCAAGACGTGGGACAGGGAATAAACACCATATATTTT.

As DNA, the CDR3 is TGTGCCAGCAGCTTGGAAGCAGGGCAAACGTACGAGCAGTACTTC. It codes for CASSLEAGQTYEQYF. The chain recombines TRBV5-8 with TRBJ2-7; D possibly corresponds to TRBD1 (5 bases). The CDR3 contains 15 residues. V shed 0 bases and J shed 4 bases, with 14 bases lying between them. The V gene's germline CDR1 is SGHTS and CDR2 YDEGEE.

This clone was seen only a few times. This chain connects TRBV20-1 to TRBJ2-7, with 9 bases identical to TRBD1. The V and J ends lost 3 bases and 5 bases, in that order; junction bases with no gene match: 2. Per germline, CDR1 DFQATT and CDR2 SNEGSKA (reference sequence). The CDR3 length is 12 residues. CDR3 bases: TGCAGTGCTAGTCGGACAGGGGACGAGCAGTACTTC. It translates to CSASRTGDEQYF.

A single count supports this clone. This chain links TRBV5-4 with TRBJ2-3, with 12 bases that match TRBD2. CDR1 is SGHNT and CDR2 is YYREEE in the germline V gene (reference sequence). The CDR3 has 17 residues. The trim removed 4 bases at V and 5 bases at J, leaving 11 bases unmatched. CDR3 region: CASSQPSGGAMEDTQYF. The CDR3 region has the DNA TGTGCCAGCAGCCAACCTAGCGGGGGGGCCATGGAAGATACGCAGTATTTT.

V and J are TRBV27 and TRBJ2-3; D is possibly TRBD2 (6 bases). Germline CDR1 reads MNHEY; CDR2 reads SMNVEV (reference sequence). Trimming removed 6 bases from V and 6 bases from J, with 7 bases in between. This CDR3 has 11 residues. This CDR3 reads CASRRGDTQYF. The CDR3, as DNA: TGTGCCAGCAGACGGGGGGATACGCAGTATTTT.

This clone was recorded only once. The chain recombines TRBV15 with TRBJ1-5; 7 bases are shared with TRBD1. The CDR3 is 16 amino acids. Germline-derived CDR1 and CDR2 are LNHNV and YYDKDF (reference sequence). Trimming removed 5 bases from V and 1 base from J; junction bases left unmatched: 8. CDR3 in DNA: TGTGCCACCAGCGGCGCAGGGGGAGAGAGCAATCAGCCCCAGCATTTT. Translating gives CATSGAGGESNQPQHF.

The rearrangement uses TRBV5-4 and TRBJ1-2; TRBD1 might be the D (5 bases). CDR1 and CDR2 (germline): SGHNT, YYREEE (reference sequence). Trimming cost V 4 bases and J 0 bases, with 13 bases left between them. CDR3 size: 15 residues. CDR3: CASSPRVGTNYGYTF. The CDR3 DNA reads TGTGCCAGCAGCCCCAGGGTGGGTACTAACTATGGCTACACCTTC. Combining the CDR3 with reference TRBV5-4 and TRBJ1-2 gives the whole variable domain ETGVTQSPTHLIKTRGQQVTLRCSSQSGHNTVSWYQQALGQGPQFIFQYYREEENGRGNFPPRFSGLQFPNYSSELNVNALELDDSALYLCASSPRVGTNYGYTFGSGTRLTVV.

The chain has TRBV7-9 and TRBJ1-4; D gene unclear. V lost 1 base, J lost 1 base, and 13 bases lay in between. The germline V gene has CDR1 SEHNR and CDR2 FQNEAQ (reference sequence). This CDR3 region has 17 residues. In nucleotides, the CDR3 is TGTGCCAGCAGCTTAGGGATGGATTCGGGAACTAATGAAAAACTGTTTTTT. Encoded protein: CASSLGMDSGTNEKLFF.

J is TRBJ2-3 and V is TRBV6-6; possibly TRBD2 for D (6 bases). CDR1 is MNHNY, CDR2 SVGAGI, per germline (reference sequence). CDR3 length equals 16 residues. V gave up 0 bases and J gave up 2 bases, with 12 bases separating them. CDR3 sequence: CASSYSRLDLTDTQYF. In nucleotides, the CDR3 is TGTGCCAGCAGTTACTCTCGACTAGACCTCACAGATACGCAGTATTTT.

This clone was seen more than once but under ten times. V is TRBV27 and J is TRBJ2-7; 8 nucleotides agree with TRBD1. Germline trimming cut 4 bases from V and 5 bases from J; bases unmatched to any gene: 4. CDR1 and CDR2 from the germline V gene are MNHEY and SMNVEV (reference sequence). The CDR3 length is 13 residues. The CDR3 DNA follows: TGTGCCAGCAGTTCAGGGGGCAGGAACGAGCAGTACTTC. Its protein is CASSSGGRNEQYF.

This clone showed up just once. The V gene is TRBV3-1 (or the pseudogene TRBV3-2), the J gene TRBJ2-5, with 11 bases fitting TRBD2. The junction had 13 bases not matched to a gene; V was cut back by 0 bases and J by 10 bases. Germline lookup yields CDR1 LGHDT and CDR2 YNNKEL (reference sequence). The CDR3 is 17 residues long. CDR3 protein: CASSQDEGLAGGLGQYF. The CDR3 nucleotides read TGTGCCAGCAGCCAAGATGAAGGGCTAGCGGGGGGTCTCGGCCAGTACTTC.

In nucleotides, the CDR3 is TGTGTCTCCCAGGGGTACACTGAAGCTTTCTTT. Protein sequence: CVSQGYTEAFF. V gene TRBV6-5 combines with J gene TRBJ1-1, with D maybe TRBD1 (6 bases). Germline V gene data show CDR1 as MNHEY and CDR2 as SVGAGI. The CDR3 sequence is 11 residues long.

The chain's CDR3 is CASRPGQVSNQPQHF. CDR3 nucleotides: TGTGCCAGCAGACCGGGACAGGTTTCCAATCAGCCCCAGCATTTT. The chain recombines TRBV27 with TRBJ1-5; 8 bases are shared with TRBD1. V dropped 6 bases and J dropped 3; count of bases not matched to a gene: 7. Germline lookup yields CDR1 MNHEY and CDR2 SMNVEV (reference sequence). The CDR3 contains 15 residues.

The rearrangement joins TRBV6-6 to TRBJ2-7; 8 bases are a match to TRBD2. Germline trimming cut 5 bases from V and 0 bases from J; bases unmatched to any gene: 9. Germline loops: CDR1 MNHNY, CDR2 SVGAGI (reference sequence). CDR3 length: 16 residues. CDR3 nucleotides: TGTGCCAGCAGTACCCTCGAGCGGGGGAGCTCCTACGAGCAGTACTTC. Its protein is CASSTLERGSSYEQYF.

The rearrangement joins TRBV2 to TRBJ1-5, with D hard to call. Germline V lookup: CDR1 SNHLY, CDR2 FYNNEI. The CDR3 totals 13 residues. V was pared by 7 bases and J by 0 bases, with 7 bases between. CDR3 DNA: TGTGCCAGCACGACACATAGCAATCAGCCCCAGCATTTT. This translates into CASTTHSNQPQHF.

A word on this clone: A read error may account for a junction end that differs from germline. The genes are TRBV20-1 and TRBJ2-7; D might be TRBD1 (6 bases). Germline CDR1 is DFQATT and CDR2 is SNEGSKA (reference sequence). CDR3 length equals 9 residues. In nucleotides, the CDR3 is TGCAGTGCTATCGCAGGGGCGTGCTTC. It is translated as CSAIAGACF.

This clone appeared a single time. V and J are TRBV2 and TRBJ1-6; D is ambiguous. CDR3 length equals 14 residues. Germline CDR1 SNHLY, CDR2 FYNNEI. The V end was cut by 2 bases, the J end by 7 bases, with 9 bases between. The CDR3 DNA reads TGTGCCAGCAGTGAATTGGAGGGCAATTCACCCCTCCACTTT. Protein: CASSELEGNSPLHF. Full variable domain (rest looked up from reference TRBV2 and TRBJ1-6): EPEVTQTPSHQVTQMGQEVILRCVPISNHLYFYWYRQILGQKVEFLVSFYNNEISEKSEIFDDQFSVERPDGSNFTLKIRSTKLEDSAMYFCASSELEGNSPLHFGNGTRLTVT.

This chain connects TRBV5-1 to TRBJ1-4; weak D call: TRBD1 (6 bases). V was trimmed by 2 bases and J by 5 bases, leaving 10 bases between them. This CDR3 is 14 amino acids long. Germline CDR1 and CDR2: SGHRS and YFSETQ. The CDR3 coding sequence is TGCGCCAGCAGCTTCGGGCAGGGGAATGAAAAACTGTTTTTT. Its protein product is CASSFGQGNEKLFF.